The 22 T cell receptor beta chains reported below all come from one sample, sequenced in a study of radiotherapy plus CTLA-4 blockade in lung cancer. Some clones are missing from TCRdb's copy, which holds only in-frame ones; the method was immunoSEQ multiplex PCR. The sample shows about 39,000 clones, roughly three quarters of them seen only once. The source material was peripheral blood, sampled from a patient treated with radiotherapy plus ipilimumab. Every receptor here comes from a human donor with non-small cell lung cancer that progressed on radiotherapy plus ipilimumab.

This clone was counted a few times. The V and J genes are TRBV7-9 and TRBJ2-3; tentative D call: TRBD1 (5 bases). The CDR3 contains 15 residues. Trimming took off 4 bases at V and 1 base at J, with 12 bases between the two ends. Germline CDR1 is SEHNR and CDR2 is FQNEAQ (reference sequence). This CDR3 reads CASSYDSGGTDTQYF. The DNA of the CDR3 is TGTGCCAGCAGCTACGACAGTGGGGGCACAGATACGCAGTATTTT.

The V gene is TRBV10-3, the J gene TRBJ2-7, with 8 positions matching TRBD1. The CDR3 extends over 16 amino acids. Germline V gene lookup returns CDR1 ENHRY and CDR2 SYGVKD. Trimming at V came to 3 bases and at J to 2 bases, leaving 9 bases not matched to a gene. CDR3 protein: CAISDRGTGRTYEQYF. The CDR3 nucleotides read TGTGCCATCAGTGATAGGGGGACAGGCCGAACCTACGAGCAGTACTTC.

This chain links TRBV6-1 with TRBJ2-3; no firm D call. The CDR3 covers 14 residues. CDR1 and CDR2 from the germline V gene are MNHNS and SASEGT. The V end was cut by 7 bases, the J end by 1 base, with 12 bases between. The CDR3 bases are TGTGCCAGCAAAGCGCCCATTGGCACAGATACGCAGTATTTT. Its protein is CASKAPIGTDTQYF.

About this clone itself: This likely traces to a read error, being one base from a far larger clone. The V call is TRBV4-1, the J call TRBJ2-5, with D uncertain. Germline values: CDR1 MGHRA, CDR2 YSYEKL. The CDR3 spans 14 residues. Trimming left V 4 bases short and J 0 bases short, with 9 bases between. CDR3 bases: TGCGCCAGCAGCCCCCACCCAGACCAAGAGACCCAGTACTTC. Its protein product is CASSPHPDQETQYF.

This sequence joins TRBV5-1 and TRBJ2-3; D remains unclear. The CDR3 covers 18 residues. Germline loops: CDR1 SGHRS, CDR2 YFSETQ. Trimming pared 4 bases from V and 2 bases from J, leaving 23 bases between. In nucleotides, the CDR3 is TGCGCCAGCAGCCTGGGCCGGTCCCTACCCGTTTACACAGATACGCAGTATTTT. This translates into CASSLGRSLPVYTDTQYF.

The chain has TRBV7-3 and TRBJ1-3; D is ambiguous. This CDR3 spans 13 amino acids. Germline V gene sequence: CDR1 SGHTA, CDR2 FQGTGA. Trimming cost V 1 base and J 2 bases, with 3 bases left between them. For the CDR3, the DNA is TGTGCCAGCAGCTTAAGTACTGGAAACACCATATATTTT. As protein: CASSLSTGNTIYF. The variable domain in full, completed from reference TRBV7-3 and TRBJ1-3, reads GAGVSQTPSNKVTEKGKYVELRCDPISGHTALYWYRQSLGQGPEFLIYFQGTGAADDSGLPNDRFFAVRPEGSVSTLKIQRTERGDSAVYLCASSLSTGNTIYFGEGSWLTVV.

This sequence joins TRBV5-4 and TRBJ2-1, with 7 nucleotides matching TRBD2. Looked up from germline, CDR1 is SGHNT and CDR2 is YYREEE (reference sequence). With V trimmed by 3 bases and J by 5 bases, 5 bases remained unmatched. The CDR3 is 14 residues long. The CDR3 region is CASSWGGDNNEQFF. As DNA, the CDR3 is TGTGCCAGCAGCTGGGGAGGGGATAACAATGAGCAGTTCTTC.

The gene calls are TRBV25-1 and TRBJ2-5, with D unclear. CDR3 length: 14 residues. Germline CDR1 MGHDK, CDR2 SYGVNS. Trimming removed 6 bases at V and 0 bases at J, with 11 bases between. The chain's CDR3 is CASSPHPDQETQYF. As DNA, the CDR3 is TGTGCCAGCAGCCCCCACCCAGACCAAGAGACCCAGTACTTC. The full variable domain, its missing parts supplied by reference TRBV25-1 and TRBJ2-5, is EADIYQTPRYLVIGTGKKITLECSQTMGHDKMYWYQQDPGMELHLIHYSYGVNSTEKGDLSSESTVSRIRTEHFPLTLESARPSHTSQYLCASSPHPDQETQYFGPGTRLLVL.

This chain joins TRBV10-3 and TRBJ1-5; D is uncertain. This CDR3 contains 13 residues. The germline V gene has CDR1 ENHRY and CDR2 SYGVKD. Trimming removed 0 bases from V and 6 bases from J, with 6 bases in between. CDR3 protein: CAISESPGQPQHF. In DNA form, the CDR3 reads TGTGCCATCAGTGAGTCGCCGGGTCAGCCCCAGCATTTT.

The chain employs TRBV15 and TRBJ1-1, with D possibly matching TRBD1 (5 bases). V lost 3 bases, J lost 0 bases, and 11 bases lay in between. The CDR3 extends over 15 amino acids. Germline CDR1 LNHNV, CDR2 YYDKDF (reference sequence). The DNA for the CDR3 is TGTGCCACCAGCAGTCCGACAGCGATGAACACTGAAGCTTTCTTT. Residues: CATSSPTAMNTEAFF.

This chain connects TRBV2 to TRBJ1-3, with 7 bases identical to TRBD1. Germline CDR1 is SNHLY and CDR2 is FYNNEI. V was clipped by 6 bases and J by 4 bases; unmatched bases: 12. CDR3 length: 16 amino acids. The CDR3: CASRENPGGRGNTIYF. The CDR3 DNA reads as TGTGCCAGCAGAGAAAACCCAGGGGGTCGAGGAAACACCATATATTTT.

J is TRBJ2-2 and V is TRBV11-2; maybe TRBD2 (6 bases). There are 13 residues in the CDR3. Germline CDR1 reads SGHAT; CDR2 reads FQNNGV. V was shortened by 5 bases and J by 10 bases, with 14 bases between the two germline ends. CDR3 nucleotides: TGTGCCAGCAGCCCCCTCAGGAGGGTGGAGCTGTTTTTT. This codes for CASSPLRRVELFF.

V and J are TRBV11-2 and TRBJ1-2; 8 nucleotides line up with TRBD1. Germline lookup yields CDR1 SGHAT and CDR2 FQNNGV. The CDR3 has 15 residues. V lost 5 bases, J lost 3 bases, and 8 bases stayed unmatched. CDR3 protein: CASSLRTGWYYGYTF. The DNA of the CDR3 is TGTGCCAGCAGCCTTCGGACAGGGTGGTACTATGGCTACACCTTC.

The sample holds a few counts of this clone. This rearrangement joins TRBV18 to TRBJ1-2; a weak D match, TRBD1 (6 bases). Trimming pared 0 bases from V and 2 bases from J, leaving 13 bases between. Germline V gives CDR1 KGHSH, CDR2 LQKENI. The CDR3 is made up of 16 amino acids. In DNA, the CDR3 is TGTGCCAGCTCACCACCGATCAGGACAGAGAACTATGGCTACACCTTC. It yields the protein CASSPPIRTENYGYTF.

This sequence joins TRBV2 and TRBJ1-3, with 7 bases identical to TRBD1. The CDR3 contains 15 residues. Unmatched junction bases numbered 4, after V lost 1 base and J lost 4 bases. Germline assignment: CDR1 SNHLY and CDR2 FYNNEI. Here the CDR3 DNA reads TGTGCCAGCAGTGAAGACAGGGGAAGGGGAAACACCATATATTTT. Translated: CASSEDRGRGNTIYF. Full variable domain (remainder filled in from reference TRBV2 and TRBJ1-3): EPEVTQTPSHQVTQMGQEVILRCVPISNHLYFYWYRQILGQKVEFLVSFYNNEISEKSEIFDDQFSVERPDGSNFTLKIRSTKLEDSAMYFCASSEDRGRGNTIYFGEGSWLTVV.

The chain carries TRBV4-1 and TRBJ2-1; 8 positions agree with TRBD2. The ends lost 4 bases at V and 2 bases at J; junction bases unmatched: 10. Germline CDR1 MGHRA, CDR2 YSYEKL. The CDR3 totals 17 residues. CDR3 amino acids: CASSRQGGGLTYNEQFF. CDR3 nucleotides: TGCGCCAGCAGCCGCCAGGGCGGGGGGCTCACCTACAATGAGCAGTTCTTC.

The J gene is TRBJ2-5, the V gene TRBV11-1; 10 bases fit TRBD1. The V gene's germline CDR1 is SGHAT and CDR2 FQDESV (reference sequence). Trimming at V came to 2 bases and at J to 5 bases, leaving 2 bases not matched to a gene. This CDR3 region has 14 residues. CDR3 region: CASSLRTGGETQYF. CDR3 in DNA: TGTGCCAGCAGCTTAAGGACAGGGGGGGAGACCCAGTACTTC.

The chain recombines TRBV7-6 with TRBJ1-3; D ambiguous. Germline V gene sequence: CDR1 SGHVS, CDR2 FNYEAQ. V was cut by 0 bases and J by 0 bases, with 12 bases left in between. The CDR3 extends over 17 amino acids. Written as DNA, the CDR3 is TGTGCCAGCAGCTTAGCCCAACAAGGGAGCTCTGGAAACACCATATATTTT. Translating gives CASSLAQQGSSGNTIYF.

V is TRBV6-5 and J is TRBJ1-6, with D hard to call. The V end was cut by 6 bases, the J end by 7 bases, with 10 bases between. Germline V gene data show CDR1 as MNHEY and CDR2 as SVGAGI. CDR3 length: 13 amino acids. The CDR3 is CASRRSGNSPLHF. CDR3 in DNA: TGTGCCAGCAGGAGGAGTGGGAATTCACCCCTCCACTTT.

The chain uses TRBV6-1 and TRBJ2-3; D is unresolved. The V gene's germline CDR1 is MNHNS and CDR2 SASEGT. V lost 6 bases and J 7 bases, leaving 11 bases between the germline ends. The CDR3 length is 12 residues. Here the CDR3 DNA reads TGTGCCAGCAGGGCGGAAAAAAATACGCAGTATTTT. Protein: CASRAEKNTQYF.

This clone turned up a few times. This chain uses TRBV7-3 with TRBJ1-1, with D possibly matching TRBD1 (5 bases). Germline V gene sequence: CDR1 SGHTA, CDR2 FQGTGA. V was trimmed by 1 base and J by 5 bases, leaving 11 bases between them. This CDR3 region has 14 residues. CDR3 bases: TGTGCCAGCAGCTTAAACGCAGGGATAACTGAAGCTTTCTTT. The encoded protein is CASSLNAGITEAFF.

The table lists this clone with a count of one. The chain joins TRBV18 to TRBJ1-1; 8 bases agree with TRBD1. Germline V gene sequence: CDR1 KGHSH, CDR2 LQKENI. The V and J ends lost 3 bases and 3 bases, in that order; junction bases with no gene match: 9. The CDR3 is 16 residues long. The CDR3 loop reads CASSPQGAKSYTEAFF. CDR3 sequence (DNA): TGTGCCAGCTCACCTCAGGGGGCGAAGTCTTACACTGAAGCTTTCTTT.